The 13 T cell receptor beta chains given below trace back to one sample, sequenced in a study of spatial heterogeneity in lung cancer. One entry per CDR3 protein results from TCRdb running MiXCR on the 5' RACE reads. The top ten clones hold more than 20% of a sample with 20,000 to 30,000 distinct CDR3 sequences, approximately 5.5% of them seen once. Time point here: blood at routine non-recurrence follow-up after resection. Researchers sequenced whole RNA taken from tumor, nontumor lung or frozen PBMC without sorting. The sample consisted of PBMCs, taken at follow-up. The receptors shown here come from a male donor with early-stage non-small cell lung cancer.

This sequence joins TRBV11-3 and TRBJ2-3, with D possibly TRBD2 on 6 matching bases. CDR1 is SGHNT and CDR2 is YENEEA in the germline V gene. The CDR3 extends over 18 amino acids. V shed 4 bases and J shed 0 bases, with 20 bases lying between them. The CDR3 sequence: CASSSQNPLAPSTDTQYF. In DNA, the CDR3 is TGTGCCAGCAGCTCCCAGAATCCGCTAGCGCCTAGCACAGATACGCAGTATTTT. The whole variable domain, filled in from reference TRBV11-3 and TRBJ2-3, reads EAGVVQSPRYKIIEKKQPVAFWCNPISGHNTLYWYLQNLGQGPELLIRYENEEAVDDSQLPKDRFSAERLKGVDSTLKIQPAELGDSAVYLCASSSQNPLAPSTDTQYFGPGTRLTVL.

This clonotype showed up just a few times. The J gene is TRBJ2-1, the V gene TRBV6-6, with 7 positions matching TRBD1. Germline trimming cut 2 bases from V and 6 bases from J; bases unmatched to any gene: 13. The length of the CDR3 is 17 residues. The germline V gene has CDR1 MNHNY and CDR2 SVGAGI (reference sequence). CDR3 coding DNA: TGTGCCAGCAGTTACGATGCCGGGACAGCGGTGTTCAATGAGCAGTTCTTC. It encodes CASSYDAGTAVFNEQFF.

This clonotype was observed many times. The chain carries TRBV30 and TRBJ2-2; a weak D match, TRBD2 (6 bases). V was trimmed by 3 bases and J by 4 bases, leaving 9 bases between them. Germline CDR1 reads GTSNPN; CDR2 reads SVGIG (reference sequence). The CDR3 consists of 13 residues. For the CDR3, the DNA is TGTGCCTGGAGACTAGCTGCCACCGGGGAGCTGTTTTTT. As protein: CAWRLAATGELFF.

This clonotype has only a few counts. The CDR3: CASTYGRNYGYTF. CDR3 bases: TGTGCCAGCACCTACGGACGGAACTATGGCTACACCTTC. V usage is TRBV6-2 or TRBV6-3 and J usage is TRBJ1-2, with unresolved D. This CDR3 has 13 residues. V was shortened by 7 bases and J by 2 bases, with 11 bases between the two germline ends. CDR1 and CDR2 (germline): MNHEY, SVGEGT.

This clonotype was found many times. This sequence joins TRBV28 and TRBJ1-1; no reliable D call. The CDR3 runs 13 residues. V was shortened by 1 base and J by 2 bases, with 5 bases between the two germline ends. Germline lookup yields CDR1 MDHEN and CDR2 SYDVKM. The CDR3 region is CASSLFSNTEAFF. The CDR3 DNA is TGTGCCAGCAGTTTATTTTCCAACACTGAAGCTTTCTTT.

This clonotype was detected ten times or more. The J gene is TRBJ2-1, the V gene TRBV11-3; D might be TRBD2 (6 bases). The V end lost 6 bases, the J end lost 0 bases, and 12 bases lay between the germline ends. The germline V gene has CDR1 SGHNT and CDR2 YENEEA. The CDR3 is made up of 15 amino acids. CDR3: CASSAGSSSYNEQFF. DNA of the CDR3: TGTGCCAGCAGTGCGGGATCAAGCTCCTACAATGAGCAGTTCTTC.

This clonotype was seen more than once but under ten times. The chain joins TRBV5-6 to TRBJ1-5; D is perhaps TRBD1 (5 bases). Trimming pared 0 bases from V and 0 bases from J, leaving 10 bases between. Germline V CDR1 and CDR2: SGHDT, YYEEEE. This CDR3 has 16 residues. The CDR3 nucleotides are TGTGCCAGCAGCTTGGCGGGGACCTATAGCAATCAGCCCCAGCATTTT. Its translation: CASSLAGTYSNQPQHF.

There are many counts of this clonotype. The V call is TRBV4-1, the J call TRBJ2-2, with a tentative D call TRBD1 (6 bases). V was pared by 6 bases and J by 3 bases, with 14 bases between. CDR3 length equals 15 residues. From germline, CDR1 is MGHRA and CDR2 YSYEKL. The CDR3: CASRLGGMDTGELFF. The DNA of the CDR3 is TGCGCCAGCAGGCTTGGGGGCATGGACACCGGGGAGCTGTTTTTT.

This clonotype occurred a few times. The chain carries TRBV4-1 and TRBJ2-7, with D unclear. CDR1 is MGHRA, CDR2 YSYEKL, per germline. V was trimmed by 0 bases and J by 4 bases, leaving 7 bases between them. The CDR3 covers 13 residues. CDR3 in amino acids: CASSQEGSYEQYV. The DNA of the CDR3 is TGCGCCAGCAGCCAAGAAGGTTCATACGAGCAGTACGTC.

This clonotype was seen many times. The rearrangement joins TRBV6-4 to TRBJ2-3, with 11 nucleotides matching TRBD1. The germline V gene encodes CDR1 MRHNA and CDR2 SNTAGT. V lost 10 bases to trimming and J lost 7 bases; unmatched junction nucleotides: 4. The CDR3 extends over 12 amino acids. This chain's CDR3 is CATGTGGYTQYF. In DNA, the CDR3 is TGTGCCACCGGGACAGGGGGTTATACGCAGTATTTT.

This clonotype came up a few times. V and J are TRBV18 and TRBJ2-7, with TRBD2 matching over 8 bases. The germline gives CDR1 KGHSH, CDR2 LQKENI. The CDR3 sequence is 13 residues long. V gave up 3 bases and J gave up 2 bases; unmatched junction bases: 0. The CDR3 sequence: CASSPSGAYEQYV. The CDR3 coding sequence is TGTGCCAGCTCACCTAGCGGGGCCTACGAGCAGTACGTC.

This clonotype was found many times. The chain links TRBV6-2 or TRBV6-3 to TRBJ2-5; D perhaps matches TRBD2 (6 bases). This CDR3 comprises 13 residues. Germline loops: CDR1 MNHEY, CDR2 SVGEGT. The germline V and J ends were trimmed by 7 bases and 5 bases, with 14 bases remaining between them. Written as DNA, the CDR3 is TGTGCCAGCAAGAGACTAGTTTTGGAGACCCAGTACTTC. Translated: CASKRLVLETQYF.

This clonotype showed up many times. The rearrangement uses TRBV6-2 or TRBV6-3 and TRBJ2-5; D gene unclear. Germline CDR1 MNHEY, CDR2 SVGEGT. The CDR3 is made up of 14 amino acids. V shed 3 bases and J shed 1 base, with 9 bases lying between them. CDR3 coding DNA: TGTGCCAGCAGTTATCTAAGCGTCCAAGAGACCCAGTACTTC. Translating it yields CASSYLSVQETQYF.